A selection of T cell receptor beta chains follows, all from one sample in a study of blood T cells in healthy people across ages. A single record per CDR3 protein comes from TCRdb applying MiXCR to the 5' RACE reads. The sample lists roughly 1,000,000 distinct CDR3 sequences; roughly a quarter were seen once. These data also featured in a second study, about T cells of mothers and their children.

The specimen sequenced was blood. These receptors were taken from a girl between 2 and 10 years old in good health. Both conserved end residues are part of each CDR3. Fields, in order: clone size, D gene, V gene, J gene, CDR3 protein, CDR3 DNA. The D gene is left open where the match is weak. Some rows mark clone size as missing; the rest say once, few, many or name a class of expanded clone.

>NA|TRBD2|TRBV7-9|TRBJ2-2
CASSAILAGTGELFF
TGTGCCAGCAGCGCTATACTAGCGGGAACCGGGGAGCTGTTTTTT
>few|TRBD2|TRBV20-1|TRBJ2-1
CSAIKSGTSGSLGYNEQFF
TGCAGTGCTATTAAATCCGGGACTAGCGGGAGTTTAGGGTACAATGAGCAGTTCTTC
>NA|NA|TRBV7-2|TRBJ1-1
CASSSRQIMNTEAFF
TGTGCCAGCAGCTCCAGACAGATCATGAACACTGAAGCTTTCTTT
>NA|NA|TRBV7-2|TRBJ2-1
CASSLTTPKSHEQFF
TGTGCCAGCAGCTTAACGACCCCTAAAAGCCATGAGCAGTTCTTC
>NA|NA|TRBV13|TRBJ1-5
CASSLHSPNQPQHF
TGTGCCAGCAGCCTACATTCCCCGAATCAGCCCCAGCATTTT
>few|TRBD1|TRBV4-2|TRBJ1-1
CASSQVSGQGSTEAFF
TGTGCCAGCAGCCAAGTTTCTGGACAGGGGTCGACGGAAGCTTTCTTT
>NA|NA|TRBV7-9|TRBJ2-5
CASSLAGAQGETQYF
TGTGCCAGCAGCTTGGCCGGGGCCCAGGGGGAGACCCAGTACTTC
>NA|NA|TRBV7-2|TRBJ2-1
CASSLKFPYNEQFF
TGTGCCAGCAGCTTAAAATTCCCATACAATGAGCAGTTCTTC
>NA|NA|TRBV20-1|TRBJ2-1
CSASRGALNNEQFF
TGCAGTGCTAGTCGAGGGGCCCTGAACAATGAGCAGTTCTTC
>few|NA|TRBV20-1|TRBJ2-5
CSADTGQETQYF
TGCAGTGCGGACACAGGACAAGAGACCCAGTACTTC
>NA|TRBD1|TRBV29-1|TRBJ1-1
CSDLRGLEAFF
TGCAGCGACCTCAGGGGGCTCGAAGCTTTCTTT
>few|TRBD2|TRBV29-1|TRBJ2-7
CSVGGLIAGGPSSSYEQYF
TGCAGCGTTGGGGGGCTCATAGCGGGGGGCCCTTCGAGCTCCTACGAGCAGTACTTC
>NA|NA|TRBV19|TRBJ1-5
CASSPPGQNSNQPQHF
TGTGCCAGTAGTCCACCAGGACAGAACAGCAATCAGCCCCAGCATTTT
>few|NA|TRBV4-3|TRBJ2-7
CASSPRQWDEQYF
TGCGCCAGCAGCCCCCGTCAATGGGACGAGCAGTACTTC
>NA|NA|TRBV2|TRBJ2-5
CASSEAERGDRETQYF
TGTGCCAGCAGTGAAGCGGAGAGGGGCGACCGAGAGACCCAGTACTTC
>few|NA|TRBV29-1|TRBJ2-4
CSVVSPTPHYVNIQYF
TGCAGCGTTGTTTCCCCGACCCCCCATTACGTGAACATTCAGTACTTC
>few|TRBD1|TRBV7-8|TRBJ2-2
CASTTRTGYNTGELFF
TGTGCCAGCACCACAAGGACAGGGTATAACACCGGGGAGCTGTTTTTT
>NA|NA|TRBV9|TRBJ2-3
CASSVGSSGLGSDTQYF
TGTGCCAGCAGCGTAGGGAGTTCAGGGTTAGGCAGTGATACGCAGTATTTT
>NA|TRBD2|TRBV4-1|TRBJ2-7
CASSQEVGGFLFHEQYF
TGCGCCAGCAGCCAAGAAGTGGGGGGGTTCTTGTTTCACGAGCAGTACTTC
>NA|NA|TRBV7-9|TRBJ2-1
CASSLGHTVNEQFF
TGTGCCAGCAGCTTAGGACACACGGTCAATGAGCAGTTCTTC
>NA|TRBD1|TRBV28|TRBJ1-1
CASRLRQGFSEAFF
TGTGCCAGCAGACTTAGACAGGGATTCTCTGAAGCTTTCTTT
>NA|NA|TRBV18|TRBJ1-4
CANSLETTGTNEKLFF
TGTGCCAACTCACTAGAAACGACAGGAACTAATGAAAAACTGTTTTTT
>NA|TRBD2|TRBV20-1|TRBJ2-7
CSARAGTTYEQYF
TGCAGTGCTAGAGCTGGGACTACCTACGAGCAGTACTTC
>NA|NA|TRBV20-1|TRBJ2-3
CSADDTDTQYF
TGCAGTGCCGACGACACAGATACGCAGTATTTT
>NA|NA|TRBV5-1|TRBJ1-4
CASRGSANEKLFF
TGCGCCAGCAGGGGGAGCGCTAATGAAAAACTGTTTTTT
>NA|NA|TRBV19|TRBJ1-5
CASSTTLGGVSNQPQHF
TGTGCCAGTAGTACCACCTTGGGAGGTGTGAGCAATCAGCCCCAGCATTTT
>NA|TRBD2|TRBV7-3|TRBJ2-2
CASSPRLAGGTTGELFF
TGTGCCAGCAGCCCCCGACTAGCGGGGGGAACTACCGGGGAGCTGTTTTTT
>few|TRBD1|TRBV6-2/TRBV6-3|TRBJ2-3
CASKWTGLLTDTQYF
TGTGCCAGCAAATGGACAGGCCTCCTCACAGATACGCAGTATTTT
>few|TRBD1|TRBV24-1|TRBJ2-5
CATSDLKWTGKETQYF
TGTGCCACCAGTGACTTAAAATGGACAGGGAAAGAGACCCAGTACTTC